One sample yielded the 9 T cell receptor beta chains listed below, sequenced in a study of Graves' ophthalmopathy and Graves' hyperthyroidism. Researchers took RNA transcripts and amplified TCR beta CDR3 regions from them. HTBI primers were used in a first-round RT-PCR, which preceded a second-round multiplex PCR. TCRdb re-called the multiplex PCR reads with MiXCR, one entry per CDR3 protein. The repertoire holds over a million distinct CDR3 sequences, with roughly two fifths as singletons. Input material: peripheral blood or thyroid tissue (not recorded which). These receptors all come from an adult man with Graves' hyperthyroidism.

The chain has TRBV15 and TRBJ1-5, with a weak D call TRBD1 (5 bases). The CDR3 loop spans 15 amino acids. Germline CDR1 LNHNV, CDR2 YYDKDF (reference sequence). V lost 3 bases, J lost 1 base, and 10 bases lay in between. DNA for the CDR3: TGTGCCACCAGCAGTGTACAGGCCAGCAATCAGCCCCAGCATTTT. Protein: CATSSVQASNQPQHF.

The V and J genes are TRBV7-9 and TRBJ1-1; D not certain. The V end lost 6 bases, the J end lost 1 base, and 15 bases lay between the germline ends. The CDR3 covers 15 residues. Germline V gene data show CDR1 as SEHNR and CDR2 as FQNEAQ (reference sequence). As DNA, the CDR3 is TGTGCCAGCAGTGACGCGGGCCGAGGGAACACTGAAGCTTTCTTT. It codes for CASSDAGRGNTEAFF.

This clonotype was seen many times. The rearrangement joins TRBV7-2 to TRBJ2-2; D remains unclear. The germline V and J ends were trimmed by 2 bases and 0 bases, with 7 bases remaining between them. CDR3 length: 15 residues. The germline V gene encodes CDR1 SGHTA and CDR2 FQGNSA. This CDR3 is CASSLTIANTGELFF. CDR3 nucleotide sequence: TGTGCCAGCAGCTTAACAATCGCGAACACCGGGGAGCTGTTTTTT.

This clonotype has just a few counts. This chain uses TRBV6-5 with TRBJ1-2; 12 bases align to TRBD1. There are 18 residues in the CDR3. Per germline, CDR1 MNHEY and CDR2 SVGAGI. The J segment lost 1 base and the V segment lost 0 bases, leaving 6 bases of the junction unmatched. The CDR3 DNA reads TGTGCCAGCAGTTACTCGACTGGGACAGGGGGCATTAACTATGGCTACACCTTC. Protein: CASSYSTGTGGINYGYTF.

The V and J genes are TRBV7-2 and TRBJ1-5; D might be TRBD1 (6 bases). Germline loops: CDR1 SGHTA, CDR2 FQGNSA. V was clipped by 5 bases and J by 13 bases, with 21 bases between them. This CDR3 region has 14 residues. The CDR3 loop reads CASSQTIAGGTQHF. CDR3 coding DNA: TGTGCCAGCAGCCAAACAATAGCGGGGGGCACGCAGCATTTT. The whole variable domain, remainder taken from reference TRBV7-2 and TRBJ1-5, is GAGVSQSPSNKVTEKGKDVELRCDPISGHTALYWYRQSLGQGLEFLIYFQGNSAPDKSGLPSDRFSAERTGGSVSTLTIQRTQQEDSAVYLCASSQTIAGGTQHFGDGTRLSIL.

This clonotype was counted at least ten times. This sequence joins TRBV29-1 and TRBJ1-1; no clear D gene. The V and J ends lost 7 bases and 8 bases respectively, with 14 bases between them. The germline gives CDR1 SQVTM, CDR2 ANQGSEA. CDR3 length: 11 amino acids. The CDR3 DNA sequence: TGCAGCGCCGAGGTCGCTGGGGAAGCTTTCTTT. It codes for CSAEVAGEAFF.

This clonotype was seen only a few times. The germline gene is not matched at one end of the junction; a read error may be the cause. The genes are TRBV5-1 and TRBJ2-7, with a tentative D call TRBD2 (5 bases). Germline CDR1 SGHRS, CDR2 YFSETQ. The CDR3 has 13 residues. In nucleotides, the CDR3 is TGTGCCTGGAGTGTGGGCAGTCGGGGCGAGCAGTACTTC. Translating gives CAWSVGSRGEQYF.

Ten or more counts support this clonotype. DNA of the CDR3: TGCAGTGCCTCAGGTGCCCTCTCCTACGAGCAGTACTTC. Translated, it gives CSASGALSYEQYF. This rearrangement joins TRBV20-1 to TRBJ2-7; D gene ambiguous. The CDR3 totals 13 residues. With 6 bases removed from V and 0 bases from J, the gap between germline ends came to 12 bases. Germline V gene lookup returns CDR1 DFQATT and CDR2 SNEGSKA (reference sequence).

This clonotype was counted ten times or more. This rearrangement joins TRBV7-8 to TRBJ1-6; D is perhaps TRBD1 (6 bases). This CDR3 contains 15 residues. Germline V gene sequence: CDR1 SGHVS, CDR2 FQNEAQ. V was shortened by 2 bases and J by 5 bases, with 10 bases between the two germline ends. The CDR3 DNA follows: TGTGCCAGCAGCTTACACGGACAGAATAATTCACCCCTCCACTTT. Its translation: CASSLHGQNNSPLHF.